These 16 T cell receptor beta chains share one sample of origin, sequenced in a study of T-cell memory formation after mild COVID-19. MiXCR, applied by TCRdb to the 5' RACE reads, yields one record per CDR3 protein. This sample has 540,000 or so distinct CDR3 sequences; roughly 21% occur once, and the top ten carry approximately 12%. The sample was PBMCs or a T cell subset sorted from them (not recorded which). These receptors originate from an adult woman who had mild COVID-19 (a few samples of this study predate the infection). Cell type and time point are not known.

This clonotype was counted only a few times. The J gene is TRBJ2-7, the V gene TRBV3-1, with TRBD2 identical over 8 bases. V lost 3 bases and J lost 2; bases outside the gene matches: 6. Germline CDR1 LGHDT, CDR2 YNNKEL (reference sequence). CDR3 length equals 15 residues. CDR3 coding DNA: TGTGCCAGCAGCCATAAAGGGACTAGGCCCTACGAGCAGTACTTC. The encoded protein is CASSHKGTRPYEQYF.

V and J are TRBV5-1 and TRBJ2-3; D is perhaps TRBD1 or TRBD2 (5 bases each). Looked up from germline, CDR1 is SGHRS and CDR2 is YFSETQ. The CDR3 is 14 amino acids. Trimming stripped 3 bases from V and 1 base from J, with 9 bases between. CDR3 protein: CASSSWDRTDTQYF. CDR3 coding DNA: TGCGCCAGCAGCTCCTGGGACCGCACAGATACGCAGTATTTT.

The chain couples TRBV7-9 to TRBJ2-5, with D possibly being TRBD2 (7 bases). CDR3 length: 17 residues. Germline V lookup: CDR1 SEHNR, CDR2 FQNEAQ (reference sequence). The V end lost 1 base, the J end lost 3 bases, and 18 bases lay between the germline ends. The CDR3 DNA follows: TGTGCCAGCAGCTTAGTCTCGGGGGGCCCTTCGGAAGAGACCCAGTACTTC. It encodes CASSLVSGGPSEETQYF.

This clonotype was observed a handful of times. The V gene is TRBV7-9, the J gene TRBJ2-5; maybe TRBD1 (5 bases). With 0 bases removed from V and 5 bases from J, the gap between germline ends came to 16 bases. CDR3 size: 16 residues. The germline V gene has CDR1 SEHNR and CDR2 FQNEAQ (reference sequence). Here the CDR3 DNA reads TGTGCCAGCAGCTTAGCCTCCAGGGCGACTTGGGAGACCCAGTACTTC. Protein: CASSLASRATWETQYF.

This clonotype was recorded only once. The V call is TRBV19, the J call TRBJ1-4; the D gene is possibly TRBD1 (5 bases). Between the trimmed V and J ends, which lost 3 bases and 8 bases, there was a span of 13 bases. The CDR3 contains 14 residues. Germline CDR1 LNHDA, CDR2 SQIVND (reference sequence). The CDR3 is CASSMGPLGEKLFF. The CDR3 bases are TGTGCCAGTAGTATGGGGCCCCTCGGGGAAAAACTGTTTTTT.

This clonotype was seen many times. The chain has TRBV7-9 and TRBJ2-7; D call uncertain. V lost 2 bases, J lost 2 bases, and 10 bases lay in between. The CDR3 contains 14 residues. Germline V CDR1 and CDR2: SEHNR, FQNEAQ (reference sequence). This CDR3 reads CASSLFSGTYEQYF. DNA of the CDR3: TGTGCCAGCAGCTTATTTTCGGGTACCTACGAGCAGTACTTC.

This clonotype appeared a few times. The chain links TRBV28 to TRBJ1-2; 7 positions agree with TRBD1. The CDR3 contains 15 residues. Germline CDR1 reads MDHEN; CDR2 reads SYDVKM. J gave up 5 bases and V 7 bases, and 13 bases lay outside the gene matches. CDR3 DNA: TGTGCCAGCACCCCGTCTCAGACAGGGAGGTATGGCTACACCTTC. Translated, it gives CASTPSQTGRYGYTF.

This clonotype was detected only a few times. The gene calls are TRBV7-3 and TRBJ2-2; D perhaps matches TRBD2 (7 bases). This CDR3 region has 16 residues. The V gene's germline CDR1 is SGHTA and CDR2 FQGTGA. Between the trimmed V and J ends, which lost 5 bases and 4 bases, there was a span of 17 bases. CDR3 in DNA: TGTGCCAGCAGCCAGTCCGGGGGGCCCGGCACCGGGGAGCTGTTTTTT. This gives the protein CASSQSGGPGTGELFF.

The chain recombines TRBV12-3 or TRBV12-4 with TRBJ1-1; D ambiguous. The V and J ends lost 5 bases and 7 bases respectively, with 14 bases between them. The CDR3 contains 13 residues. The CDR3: CASSIPHEGEAFF. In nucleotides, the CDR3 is TGTGCCAGCAGTATCCCCCATGAGGGTGAAGCTTTCTTT.

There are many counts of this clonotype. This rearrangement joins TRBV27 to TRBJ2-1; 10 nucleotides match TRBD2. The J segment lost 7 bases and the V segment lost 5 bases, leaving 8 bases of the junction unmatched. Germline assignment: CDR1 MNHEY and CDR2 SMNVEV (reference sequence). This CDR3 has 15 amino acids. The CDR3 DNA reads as TGTGCCAGCAGTGGCGGACTAGCGGCTGGTAATGAGCAGTTCTTC. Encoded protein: CASSGGLAAGNEQFF.

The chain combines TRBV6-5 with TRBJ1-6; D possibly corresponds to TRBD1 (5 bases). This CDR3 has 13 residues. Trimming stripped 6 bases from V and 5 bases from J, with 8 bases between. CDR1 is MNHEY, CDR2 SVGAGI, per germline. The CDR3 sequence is CASRTGDNSPLHF. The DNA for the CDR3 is TGTGCCAGCAGAACAGGAGATAATTCACCCCTCCACTTT.

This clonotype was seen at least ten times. CDR3 protein: CASALTEKLFF. DNA for the CDR3: TGTGCCAGCGCACTGACTGAAAAACTGTTTTTT. The chain joins TRBV6-6 to TRBJ1-4; D is unresolved. The ends were cut back, 8 bases at V and 7 bases at J, with 8 bases in the middle. This CDR3 is built from 11 residues. Germline CDR1 is MNHNY and CDR2 is SVGAGI (reference sequence).

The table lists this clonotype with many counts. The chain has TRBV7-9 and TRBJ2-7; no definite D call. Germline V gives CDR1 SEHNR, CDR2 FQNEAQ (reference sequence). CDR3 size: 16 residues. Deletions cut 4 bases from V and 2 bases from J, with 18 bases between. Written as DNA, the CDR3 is TGTGCCAGCAGCTCGGCAGCACCGCCGGACCCCTACGAGCAGTACTTC. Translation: CASSSAAPPDPYEQYF.

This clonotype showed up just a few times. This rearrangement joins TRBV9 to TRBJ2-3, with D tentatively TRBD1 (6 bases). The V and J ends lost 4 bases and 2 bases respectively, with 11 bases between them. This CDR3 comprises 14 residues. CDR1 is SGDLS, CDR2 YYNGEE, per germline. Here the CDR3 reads CASSIGQHTDTQYF. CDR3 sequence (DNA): TGTGCCAGCAGCATCGGACAGCACACAGATACGCAGTATTTT. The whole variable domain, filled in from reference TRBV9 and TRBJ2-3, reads DSGVTQTPKHLITATGQRVTLRCSPRSGDLSVYWYQQSLDQGLQFLIQYYNGEERAKGNILERFSAQQFPDLHSELNLSSLELGDSALYFCASSIGQHTDTQYFGPGTRLTVL.

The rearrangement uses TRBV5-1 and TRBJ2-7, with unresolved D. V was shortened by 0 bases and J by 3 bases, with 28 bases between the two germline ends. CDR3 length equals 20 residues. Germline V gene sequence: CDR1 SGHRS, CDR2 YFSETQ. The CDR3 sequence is CASSLGGSAGPIALHYEQYF. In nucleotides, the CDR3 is TGCGCCAGCAGCTTGGGGGGATCGGCAGGCCCAATAGCACTACACTACGAGCAGTACTTC. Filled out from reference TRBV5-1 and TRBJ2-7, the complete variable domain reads KAGVTQTPRYLIKTRGQQVTLSCSPISGHRSVSWYQQTPGQGLQFLFEYFSETQRNKGNFPGRFSGRQFSNSRSEMNVSTLELGDSALYLCASSLGGSAGPIALHYEQYFGPGTRLTVT.

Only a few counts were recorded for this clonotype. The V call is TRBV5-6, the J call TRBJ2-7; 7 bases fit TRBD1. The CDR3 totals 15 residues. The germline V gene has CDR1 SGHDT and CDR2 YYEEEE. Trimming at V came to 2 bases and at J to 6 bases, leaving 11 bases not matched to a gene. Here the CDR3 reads CASSFLDRVSGEQYF. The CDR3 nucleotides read TGTGCCAGCAGCTTCCTCGACAGGGTGTCGGGCGAGCAGTACTTC.